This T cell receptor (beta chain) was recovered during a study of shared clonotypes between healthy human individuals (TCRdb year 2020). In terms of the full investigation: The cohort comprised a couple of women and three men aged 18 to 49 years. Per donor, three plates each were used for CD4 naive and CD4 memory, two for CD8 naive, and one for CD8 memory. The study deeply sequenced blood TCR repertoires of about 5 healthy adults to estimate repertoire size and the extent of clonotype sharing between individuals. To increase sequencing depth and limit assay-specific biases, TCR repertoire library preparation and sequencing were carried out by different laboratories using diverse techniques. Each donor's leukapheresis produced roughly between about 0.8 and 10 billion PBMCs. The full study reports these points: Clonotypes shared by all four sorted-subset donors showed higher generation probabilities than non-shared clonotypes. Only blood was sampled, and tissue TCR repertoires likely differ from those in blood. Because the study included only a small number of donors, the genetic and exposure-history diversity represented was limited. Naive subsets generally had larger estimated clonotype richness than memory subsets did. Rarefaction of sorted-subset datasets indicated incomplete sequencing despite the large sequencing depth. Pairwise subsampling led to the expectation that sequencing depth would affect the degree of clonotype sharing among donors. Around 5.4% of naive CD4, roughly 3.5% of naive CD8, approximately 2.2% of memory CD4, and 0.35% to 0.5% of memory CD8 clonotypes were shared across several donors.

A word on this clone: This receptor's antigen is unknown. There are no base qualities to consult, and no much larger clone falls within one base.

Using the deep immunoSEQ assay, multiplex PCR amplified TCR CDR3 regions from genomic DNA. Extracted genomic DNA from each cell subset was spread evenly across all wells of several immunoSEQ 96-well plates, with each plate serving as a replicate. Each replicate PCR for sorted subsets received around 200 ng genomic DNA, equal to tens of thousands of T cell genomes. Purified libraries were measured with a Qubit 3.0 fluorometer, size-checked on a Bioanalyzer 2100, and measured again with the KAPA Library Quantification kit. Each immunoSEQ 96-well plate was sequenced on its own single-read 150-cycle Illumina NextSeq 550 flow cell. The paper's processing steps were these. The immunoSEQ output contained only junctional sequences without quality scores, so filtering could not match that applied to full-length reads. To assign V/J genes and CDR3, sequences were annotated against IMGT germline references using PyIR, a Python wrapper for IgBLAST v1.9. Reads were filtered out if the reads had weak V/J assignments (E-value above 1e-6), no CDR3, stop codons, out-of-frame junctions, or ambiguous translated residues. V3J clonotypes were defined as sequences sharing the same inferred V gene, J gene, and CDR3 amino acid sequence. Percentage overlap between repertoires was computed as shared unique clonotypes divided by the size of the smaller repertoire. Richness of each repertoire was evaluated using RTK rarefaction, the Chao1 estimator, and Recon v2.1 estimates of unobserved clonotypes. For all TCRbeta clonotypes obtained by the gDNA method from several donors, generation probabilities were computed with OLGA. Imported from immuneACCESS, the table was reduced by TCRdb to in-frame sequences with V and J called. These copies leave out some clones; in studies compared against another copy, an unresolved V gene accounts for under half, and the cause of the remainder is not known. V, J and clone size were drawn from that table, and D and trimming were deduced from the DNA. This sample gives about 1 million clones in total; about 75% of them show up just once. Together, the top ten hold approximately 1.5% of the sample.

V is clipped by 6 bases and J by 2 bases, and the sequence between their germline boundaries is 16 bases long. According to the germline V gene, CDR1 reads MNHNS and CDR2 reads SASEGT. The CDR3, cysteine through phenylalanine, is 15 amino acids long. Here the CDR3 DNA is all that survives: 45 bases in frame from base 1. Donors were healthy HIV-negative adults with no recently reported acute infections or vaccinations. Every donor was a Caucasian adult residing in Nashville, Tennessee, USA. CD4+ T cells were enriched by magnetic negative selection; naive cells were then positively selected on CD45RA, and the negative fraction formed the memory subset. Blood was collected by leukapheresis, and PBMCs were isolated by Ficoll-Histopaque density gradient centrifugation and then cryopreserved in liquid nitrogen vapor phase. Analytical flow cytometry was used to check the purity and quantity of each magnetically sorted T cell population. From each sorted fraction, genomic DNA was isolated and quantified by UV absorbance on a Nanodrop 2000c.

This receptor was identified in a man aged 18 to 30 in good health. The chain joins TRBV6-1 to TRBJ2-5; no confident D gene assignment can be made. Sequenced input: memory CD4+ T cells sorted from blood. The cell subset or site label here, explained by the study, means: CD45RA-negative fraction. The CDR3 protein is CASSLNFLVQETQYF. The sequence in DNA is TGTGCCAGCAGCCTTAACTTTTTAGTACAAGAGACCCAGTACTTC.